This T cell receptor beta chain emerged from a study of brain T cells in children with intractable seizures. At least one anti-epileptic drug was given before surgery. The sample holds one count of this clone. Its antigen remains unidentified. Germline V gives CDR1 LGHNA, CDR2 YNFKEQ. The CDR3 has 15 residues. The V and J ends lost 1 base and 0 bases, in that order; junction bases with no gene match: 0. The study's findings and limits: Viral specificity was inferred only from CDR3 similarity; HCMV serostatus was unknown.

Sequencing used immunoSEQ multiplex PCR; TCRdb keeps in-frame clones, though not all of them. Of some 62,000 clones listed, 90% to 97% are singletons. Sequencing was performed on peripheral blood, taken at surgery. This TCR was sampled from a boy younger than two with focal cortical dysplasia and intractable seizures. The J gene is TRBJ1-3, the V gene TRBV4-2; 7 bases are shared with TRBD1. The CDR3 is CASSQGQGSGNTIYF. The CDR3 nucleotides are TGTGCCAGCAGCCAAGGACAGGGCTCTGGAAACACCATATATTTT.